This T cell receptor (beta chain) was sequenced in a study of T cell responses to AZD1222 COVID-19 vaccine. Produced via immunoSEQ multiplex PCR; TCRdb's table is partial and in-frame only. This table has about 120,000 clones, roughly 87% appearing once. The starting material was peripheral blood, obtained on day 0 of MenACWY control vaccination. This TCR came from an adult in good health.

The CDR3 is CASSSTGTADTQYF. The CDR3 DNA reads TGCGCCAGCAGCTCGACCGGGACAGCAGATACGCAGTATTTT. The chain uses TRBV5-1 and TRBJ2-3; 7 nucleotides agree with TRBD1. The germline V gene has CDR1 SGHRS and CDR2 YFSETQ. The CDR3 length is 14 residues. The junction had 5 bases not matched to a gene; V was cut back by 3 bases and J by 4 bases.